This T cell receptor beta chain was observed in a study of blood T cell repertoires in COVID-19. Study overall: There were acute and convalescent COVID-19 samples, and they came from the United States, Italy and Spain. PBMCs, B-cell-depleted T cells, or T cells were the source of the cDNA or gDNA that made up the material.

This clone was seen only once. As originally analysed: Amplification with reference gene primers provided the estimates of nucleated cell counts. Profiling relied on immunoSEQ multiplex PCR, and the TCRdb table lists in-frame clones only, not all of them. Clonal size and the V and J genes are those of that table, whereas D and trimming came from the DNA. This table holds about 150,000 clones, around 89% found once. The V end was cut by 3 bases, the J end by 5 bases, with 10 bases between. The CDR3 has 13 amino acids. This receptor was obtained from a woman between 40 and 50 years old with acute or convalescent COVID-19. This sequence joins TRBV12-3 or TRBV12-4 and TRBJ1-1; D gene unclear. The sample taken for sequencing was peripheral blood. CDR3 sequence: CASSFHSRTEAFF. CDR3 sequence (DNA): TGTGCCAGCAGTTTTCACAGTCGAACTGAAGCTTTCTTT.